Listed below are T cell receptor beta chains from one sample, sequenced in a study of T cell repertoires in cytomegalovirus infection. TCRdb called the reads again in MiXCR, with one record for every CDR3 protein. This sample has 150,000 to 200,000 distinct CDR3 sequences; roughly 9.8% occur once, and the top ten carry approximately 4.6%. The material sequenced was PBMCs. All receptors come from a human donor in good health (CMV status not recorded). Some clones in this sample may be carry-over from other donors' samples. Each CDR3 is given with its conserved first and last residue. A D gene is named only where the DNA matches it firmly. A clone size is listed for some rows: how often the clone was seen (once, few, many), or a class if it is expanded.

V gene,J gene,D gene,CDR3 length,clone size,CDR3 protein,CDR3 DNA
TRBV5-6,TRBJ1-5,.,16,.,CAGSSRGRYSNQPQHF,TGTGCCGGCAGCTCGCGGGGTCGGTATAGCAATCAGCCCCAGCATTTT
TRBV30,TRBJ2-7,TRBD1,18,.,CAWRIPPPRQGGRGEQYF,TGTGCCTGGAGGATCCCACCCCCGCGACAGGGTGGCCGAGGGGAGCAGTACTTC
TRBV20-1,TRBJ2-1,TRBD2,15,.,CSARDWLAGYNEQFF,TGCAGTGCTAGAGATTGGCTAGCGGGCTACAATGAGCAGTTCTTC
TRBV10-3,TRBJ1-5,TRBD1,14,.,CAISADRGNQPQHF,TGTGCCATCAGTGCCGACAGGGGCAATCAGCCCCAGCATTTT
TRBV29-1,TRBJ2-7,.,12,once,CSVGEVTYEQYF,TGCAGCGTTGGAGAAGTTACCTACGAGCAGTACTTC
TRBV7-9,TRBJ1-1,.,18,many,CASRPTRGPSDKNTEAFF,TGTGCCAGCAGACCAACTCGGGGTCCTTCAGACAAGAACACTGAAGCTTTCTTT
TRBV2,TRBJ1-3,.,16,many,CASSEEGSYSGNTIYF,TGTGCCAGCAGTGAAGAGGGCAGCTACTCTGGAAACACCATATATTTT
TRBV2,TRBJ2-3,.,14,.,CASSRGRTTDTQYF,TGTGCCAGCAGTCGGGGGAGAACCACAGATACGCAGTATTTT
TRBV28,TRBJ1-5,.,11,many,CASSPWGPQHF,TGTGCCAGCAGTCCGTGGGGGCCCCAGCATTTT
TRBV4-1,TRBJ2-3,.,17,many,CASSQDLVGHGTDTQYF,TGCGCCAGCAGCCAAGATCTCGTGGGACACGGGACAGATACGCAGTATTTT
TRBV14,TRBJ2-5,.,16,.,CASSHAVWEIEETQYF,TGTGCCAGCAGCCACGCCGTTTGGGAGATCGAAGAGACCCAGTACTTC
TRBV12-3/TRBV12-4,TRBJ1-1,TRBD1,16,many,CASSPRTGGVNTEAFF,TGTGCCAGCAGTCCGCGGACAGGGGGGGTGAACACTGAAGCTTTCTTT
TRBV24-1,TRBJ2-1,.,14,few,CATSDSDRYNEQFF,TGTGCCACCAGTGATTCTGACAGATACAATGAGCAGTTCTTC
TRBV7-2,TRBJ1-2,TRBD1,17,many,CASSSLRAGQGEYGYTF,TGTGCCAGCAGCTCCCTCCGGGCGGGACAGGGAGAGTATGGCTACACCTTC
TRBV28,TRBJ1-5,TRBD1,16,.,CATTGWTGIGNQPQHF,TGTGCCACCACAGGCTGGACAGGTATAGGCAATCAGCCCCAGCATTTT
TRBV7-2,TRBJ1-1,TRBD1,14,many,CASNTGTVNTEAFF,TGTGCCAGCAACACCGGGACAGTGAACACTGAAGCTTTCTTT
TRBV11-3,TRBJ1-1,.,13,many,CASSLGSGTEAFF,TGTGCCAGCAGCTTAGGGTCCGGGACTGAAGCTTTCTTT
TRBV7-2,TRBJ2-3,.,14,many,CASSRGEAADTQYF,TGTGCCAGCAGCCGGGGAGAGGCGGCAGATACGCAGTATTTT
TRBV7-3,TRBJ2-3,.,14,many,CASSWRGSTDTQYF,TGTGCCAGCAGCTGGCGGGGTAGCACAGATACGCAGTATTTT